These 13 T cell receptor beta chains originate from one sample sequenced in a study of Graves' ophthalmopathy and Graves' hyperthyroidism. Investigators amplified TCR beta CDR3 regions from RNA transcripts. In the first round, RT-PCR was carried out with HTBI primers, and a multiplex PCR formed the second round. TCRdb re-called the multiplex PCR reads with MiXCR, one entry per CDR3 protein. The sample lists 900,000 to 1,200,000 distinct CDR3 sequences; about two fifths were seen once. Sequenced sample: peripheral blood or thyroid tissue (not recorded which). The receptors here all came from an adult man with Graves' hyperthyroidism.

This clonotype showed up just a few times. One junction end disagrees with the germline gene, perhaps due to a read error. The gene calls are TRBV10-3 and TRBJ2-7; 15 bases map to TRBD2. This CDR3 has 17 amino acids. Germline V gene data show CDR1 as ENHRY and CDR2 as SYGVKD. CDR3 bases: TGTGCCAGCAGTTACTCCGGACTAGCGGGAGGGCCCTACGAGCAGTACTTC. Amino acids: CASSYSGLAGGPYEQYF.

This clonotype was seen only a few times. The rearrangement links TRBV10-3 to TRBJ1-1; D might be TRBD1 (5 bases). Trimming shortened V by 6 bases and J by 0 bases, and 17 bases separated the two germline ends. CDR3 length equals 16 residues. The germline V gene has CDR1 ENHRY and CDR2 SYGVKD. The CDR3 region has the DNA TGTGCCATCAGCGCGAACGGGTGGGGGATGAACACTGAAGCTTTCTTT. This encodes CAISANGWGMNTEAFF.

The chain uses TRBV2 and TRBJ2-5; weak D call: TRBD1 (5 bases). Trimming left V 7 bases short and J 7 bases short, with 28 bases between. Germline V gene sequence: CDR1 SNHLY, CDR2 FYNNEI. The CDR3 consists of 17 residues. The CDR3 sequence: CASIPGALDKIIWTQYF. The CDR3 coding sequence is TGTGCCAGCATCCCTGGGGCCCTGGATAAGATAATTTGGACCCAGTACTTC.

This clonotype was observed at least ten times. Here the CDR3 reads CASSLASTFNEKLFF. The CDR3 DNA follows: TGCGCCAGCAGCTTGGCCTCGACCTTTAATGAAAAACTGTTTTTT. This chain joins TRBV5-1 and TRBJ1-4; D is unresolved. Germline assignment: CDR1 SGHRS and CDR2 YFSETQ. The CDR3 runs to 15 residues. Trimming took off 0 bases at V and 4 bases at J, with 10 bases between the two ends. The whole variable domain, filled in from reference TRBV5-1 and TRBJ1-4, reads KAGVTQTPRYLIKTRGQQVTLSCSPISGHRSVSWYQQTPGQGLQFLFEYFSETQRNKGNFPGRFSGRQFSNSRSEMNVSTLELGDSALYLCASSLASTFNEKLFFGSGTQLSVL.

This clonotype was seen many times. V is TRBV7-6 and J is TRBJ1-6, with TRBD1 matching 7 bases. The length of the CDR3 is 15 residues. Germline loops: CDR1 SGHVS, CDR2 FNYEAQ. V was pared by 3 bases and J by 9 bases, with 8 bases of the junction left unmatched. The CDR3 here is CASSLERDRASPLHF. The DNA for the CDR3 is TGTGCCAGCAGCTTGGAACGGGACAGAGCTTCACCCCTCCACTTT. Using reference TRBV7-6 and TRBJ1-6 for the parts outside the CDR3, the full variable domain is GAGVSQSPRYKVTKRGQDVALRCDPISGHVSLYWYRQALGQGPEFLTYFNYEAQQDKSGLPNDRFSAERPEGSISTLTIQRTEQRDSAMYRCASSLERDRASPLHFGNGTRLTVT.

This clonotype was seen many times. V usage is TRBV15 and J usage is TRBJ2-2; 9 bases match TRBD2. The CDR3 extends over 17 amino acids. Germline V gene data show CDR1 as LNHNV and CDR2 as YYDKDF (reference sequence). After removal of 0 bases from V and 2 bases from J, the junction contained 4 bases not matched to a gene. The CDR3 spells CATSRDRLAANTGELFF. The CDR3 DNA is TGTGCCACCAGCAGAGACCGACTAGCGGCCAACACCGGGGAGCTGTTTTTT. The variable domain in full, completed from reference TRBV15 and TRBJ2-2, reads DAMVIQNPRYQVTQFGKPVTLSCSQTLNHNVMYWYQQKSSQAPKLLFHYYDKDFNNEADTPDNFQSRRPNTSFCFLDIRSPGLGDTAMYLCATSRDRLAANTGELFFGEGSRLTVL.

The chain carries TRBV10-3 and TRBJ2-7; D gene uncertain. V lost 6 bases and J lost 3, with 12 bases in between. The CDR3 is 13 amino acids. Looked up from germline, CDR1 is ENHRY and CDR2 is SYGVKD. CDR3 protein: CAISDEPLYEQYF. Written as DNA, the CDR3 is TGTGCCATCAGCGACGAGCCCCTCTACGAGCAGTACTTC.

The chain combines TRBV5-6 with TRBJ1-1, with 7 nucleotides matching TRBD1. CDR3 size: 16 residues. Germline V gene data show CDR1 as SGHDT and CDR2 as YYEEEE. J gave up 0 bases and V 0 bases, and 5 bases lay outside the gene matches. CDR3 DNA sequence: TGTGCCAGCAGCTTGGTAGGGGGCTTCGTGAACACTGAAGCTTTCTTT. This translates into CASSLVGGFVNTEAFF.

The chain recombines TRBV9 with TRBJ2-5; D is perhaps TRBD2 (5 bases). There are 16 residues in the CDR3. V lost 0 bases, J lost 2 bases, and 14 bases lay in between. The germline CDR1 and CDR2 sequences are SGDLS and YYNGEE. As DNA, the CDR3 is TGTGCCAGCAGCGTAGGGTGGACTGAAATTCAAGAGACCCAGTACTTC. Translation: CASSVGWTEIQETQYF.

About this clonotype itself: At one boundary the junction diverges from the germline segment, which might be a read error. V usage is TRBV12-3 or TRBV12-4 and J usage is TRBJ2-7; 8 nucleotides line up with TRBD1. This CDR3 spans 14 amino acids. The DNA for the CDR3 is TGTGACAGCAGGACGGGACAGGCGTCGTCCGAGCAGTACTTC. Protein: CDSRTGQASSEQYF.

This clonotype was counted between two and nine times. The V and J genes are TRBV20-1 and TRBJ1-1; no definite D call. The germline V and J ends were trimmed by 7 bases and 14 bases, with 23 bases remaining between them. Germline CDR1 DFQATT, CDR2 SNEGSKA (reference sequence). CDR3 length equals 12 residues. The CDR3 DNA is TGCAGTGTAAGGAGTTCGAGCAATGAGCAGTTCTTT. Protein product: CSVRSSSNEQFF.

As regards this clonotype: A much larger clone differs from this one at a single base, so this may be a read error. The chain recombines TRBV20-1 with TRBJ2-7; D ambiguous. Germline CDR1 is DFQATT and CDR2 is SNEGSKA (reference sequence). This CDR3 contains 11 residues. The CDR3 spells CSAFISDEPYF. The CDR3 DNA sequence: TGCAGTGCATTCATAAGCGACGAGCCGTACTTC.

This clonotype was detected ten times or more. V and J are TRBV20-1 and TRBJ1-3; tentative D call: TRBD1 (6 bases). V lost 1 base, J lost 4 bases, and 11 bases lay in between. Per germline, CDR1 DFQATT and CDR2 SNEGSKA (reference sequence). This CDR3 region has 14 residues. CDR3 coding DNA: TGCAGTGCTAGAGGACCAGGGGTAGGAAACACCATATATTTT. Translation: CSARGPGVGNTIYF.